The TCR beta chain under discussion was sequenced for a study of T cell changes during pregnancy in multiple sclerosis (dated by TCRdb to 2018 to 2020). For the wider study: The study looked at changes in the T cell repertoire across pregnancy in women with multiple sclerosis.

Here V drops 3 bases and J drops 1 base, and the junction holds 7 bases not matched to any gene. The CDR3 covers 17 residues, taking in both the cysteine and the phenylalanine. The DNA shown is the 51-base CDR3, in frame from base 1. The germline V gene specifies SGHAT as CDR1 and FQNNGV as CDR2. To prepare the library, the immunoSEQ multiplex PCR assay was applied. Not all clones reach the TCRdb copy of this immuneACCESS table, which keeps in-frame sequences only. Checked studies attribute under half of the gap to unresolved V genes and leave the rest unexplained. The sample contains roughly 12,000 clones, about 80% of them found a single time. The top ten clonotypes cover approximately 11% of the sample. For this clone: Its recognized antigen is unknown. Base qualities are not recorded, but no much larger clone differs from it by a single base.

This TCR came from a female donor in good health, enrolled as a control in a pregnancy study. In this chain, TRBV11-2 is recombined with TRBJ2-7; 12 bases in the junction line up with TRBD1. The material was CD8+ T cells from peripheral blood mononuclear cells, obtained after pregnancy. The CDR3 is CASSFGTGGRNSYEQYF. The DNA sequence is TGTGCCAGCAGCTTTGGGACAGGGGGCCGCAATTCCTACGAGCAGTACTTC.